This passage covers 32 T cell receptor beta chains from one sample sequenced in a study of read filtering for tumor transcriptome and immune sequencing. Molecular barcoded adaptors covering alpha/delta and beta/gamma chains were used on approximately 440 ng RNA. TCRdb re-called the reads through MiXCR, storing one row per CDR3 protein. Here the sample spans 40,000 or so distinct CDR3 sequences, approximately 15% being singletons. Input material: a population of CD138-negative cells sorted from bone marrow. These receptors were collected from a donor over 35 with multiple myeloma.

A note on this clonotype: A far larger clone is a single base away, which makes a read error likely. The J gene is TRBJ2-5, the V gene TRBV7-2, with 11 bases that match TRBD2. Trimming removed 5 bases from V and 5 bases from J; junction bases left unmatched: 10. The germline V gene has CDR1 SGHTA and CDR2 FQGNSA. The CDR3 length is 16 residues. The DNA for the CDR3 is TGTGCCAGCAGCCCCTGGGCTAGCGGGAGGTCTGAGACCCAGTACTTC. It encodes CASSPWASGRSETQYF.

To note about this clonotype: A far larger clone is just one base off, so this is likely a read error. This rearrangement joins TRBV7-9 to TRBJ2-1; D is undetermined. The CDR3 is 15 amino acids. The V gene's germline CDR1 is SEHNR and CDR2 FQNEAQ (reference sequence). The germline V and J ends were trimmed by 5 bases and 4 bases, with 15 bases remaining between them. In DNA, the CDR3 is TGTGCCAGCAGCATCACCCGGGCCTTTTACAATGAGCAGTTCTTC. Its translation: CASSITRAFYNEQFF. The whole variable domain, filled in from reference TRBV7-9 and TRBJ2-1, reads DTGVSQNPRHKITKRGQNVTFRCDPISEHNRLYWYRQTLGQGPEFLTYFQNEAQLEKSRLLSDRFSAERPKGSFSTLEIQRTEQGDSAMYLCASSITRAFYNEQFFGPGTRLTVL.

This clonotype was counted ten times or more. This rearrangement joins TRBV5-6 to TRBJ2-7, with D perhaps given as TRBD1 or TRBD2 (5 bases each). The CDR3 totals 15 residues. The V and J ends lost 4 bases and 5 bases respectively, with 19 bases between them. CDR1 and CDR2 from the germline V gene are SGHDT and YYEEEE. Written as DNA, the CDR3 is TGTGCCAGCAGCCGAAGCCTCAGGGAGACAGACGAGCAGTACTTC. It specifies CASSRSLRETDEQYF.

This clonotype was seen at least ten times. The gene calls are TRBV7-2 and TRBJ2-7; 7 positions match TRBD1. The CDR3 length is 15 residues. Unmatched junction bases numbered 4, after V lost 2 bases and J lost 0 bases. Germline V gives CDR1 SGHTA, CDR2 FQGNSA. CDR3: CASSLQGDLSYEQYF. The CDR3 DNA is TGTGCCAGCAGCTTACAGGGGGACCTCTCCTACGAGCAGTACTTC.

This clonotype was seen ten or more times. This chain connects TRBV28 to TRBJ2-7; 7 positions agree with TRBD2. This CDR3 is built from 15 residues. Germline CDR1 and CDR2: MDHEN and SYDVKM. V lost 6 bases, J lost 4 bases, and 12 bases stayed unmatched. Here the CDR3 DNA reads TGTGCCAGCAGCTATGCCAGGACTAGATATTACGAGCAGTACTTC. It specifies CASSYARTRYYEQYF.

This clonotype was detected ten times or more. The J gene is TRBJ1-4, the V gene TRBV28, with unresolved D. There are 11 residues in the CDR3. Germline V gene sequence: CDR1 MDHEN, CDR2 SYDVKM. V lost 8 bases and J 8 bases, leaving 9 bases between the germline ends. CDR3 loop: CASQAREKLFF. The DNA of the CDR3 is TGTGCCAGCCAGGCTCGAGAAAAACTGTTTTTT. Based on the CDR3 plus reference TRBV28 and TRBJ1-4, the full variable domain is DVKVTQSSRYLVKRTGEKVFLECVQDMDHENMFWYRQDPGLGLRLIYFSYDVKMKEKGDIPEGYSVSREKKERFSLILESASTNQTSMYLCASQAREKLFFGSGTQLSVL.

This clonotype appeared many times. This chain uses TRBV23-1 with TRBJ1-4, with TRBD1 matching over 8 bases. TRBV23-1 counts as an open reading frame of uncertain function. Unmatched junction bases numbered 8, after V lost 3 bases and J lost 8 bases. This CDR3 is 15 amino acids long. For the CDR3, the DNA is TGCGCCAGCAGTCATAGTACGGCAGGGGGCGAAAAACTGTTTTTT. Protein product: CASSHSTAGGEKLFF.

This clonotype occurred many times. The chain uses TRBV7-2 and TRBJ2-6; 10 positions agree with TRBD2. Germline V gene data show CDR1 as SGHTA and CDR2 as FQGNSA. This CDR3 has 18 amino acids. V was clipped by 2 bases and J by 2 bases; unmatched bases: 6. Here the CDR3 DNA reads TGTGCCAGCAGCTTACTGAGCGGGAGGGAAACTGGGGCCAACGTCCTGACTTTC. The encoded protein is CASSLLSGRETGANVLTF. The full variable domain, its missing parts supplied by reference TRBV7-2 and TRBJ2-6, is GAGVSQSPSNKVTEKGKDVELRCDPISGHTALYWYRQSLGQGLEFLIYFQGNSAPDKSGLPSDRFSAERTGGSVSTLTIQRTQQEDSAVYLCASSLLSGRETGANVLTFGAGSRLTVL.

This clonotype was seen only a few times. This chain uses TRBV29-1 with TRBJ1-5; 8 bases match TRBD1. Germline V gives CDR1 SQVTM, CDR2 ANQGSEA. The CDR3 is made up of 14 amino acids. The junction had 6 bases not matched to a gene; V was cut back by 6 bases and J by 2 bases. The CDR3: CSVSGGRGNQPQHF. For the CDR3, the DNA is TGCAGCGTCTCAGGGGGCAGGGGCAATCAGCCCCAGCATTTT.

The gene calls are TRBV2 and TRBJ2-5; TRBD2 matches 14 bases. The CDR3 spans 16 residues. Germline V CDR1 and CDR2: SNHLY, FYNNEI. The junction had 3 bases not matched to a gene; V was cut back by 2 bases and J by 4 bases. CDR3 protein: CASSERTSGRRETQYF. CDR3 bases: TGTGCCAGCAGTGAAAGGACTAGCGGGAGGAGAGAGACCCAGTACTTC.

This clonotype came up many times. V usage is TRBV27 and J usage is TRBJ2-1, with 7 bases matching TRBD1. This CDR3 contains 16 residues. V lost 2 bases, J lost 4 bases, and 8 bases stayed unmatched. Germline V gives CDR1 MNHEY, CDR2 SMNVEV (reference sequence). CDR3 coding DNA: TGTGCCAGCAGTTTAAGGCCAGGGGGATTTTACAATGAGCAGTTCTTC. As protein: CASSLRPGGFYNEQFF.

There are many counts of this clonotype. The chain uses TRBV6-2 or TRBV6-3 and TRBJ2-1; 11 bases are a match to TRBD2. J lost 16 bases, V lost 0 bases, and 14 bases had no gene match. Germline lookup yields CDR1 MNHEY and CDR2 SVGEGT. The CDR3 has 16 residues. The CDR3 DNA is TGTGCCAGCAGTTACTCAACTAGCGGGAGATGGGTACCCCCATTCTTC. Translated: CASSYSTSGRWVPPFF.

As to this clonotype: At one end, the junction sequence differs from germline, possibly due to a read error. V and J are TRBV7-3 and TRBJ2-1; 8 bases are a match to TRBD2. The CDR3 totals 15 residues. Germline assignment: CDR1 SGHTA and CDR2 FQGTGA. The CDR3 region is CAGSLLAGGFNEQFF. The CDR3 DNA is TGTGCCGGCAGCTTATTGGCGGGGGGTTTCAATGAGCAGTTCTTC. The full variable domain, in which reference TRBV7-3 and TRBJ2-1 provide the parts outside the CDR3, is GAGVSQTPSNKVTEKGKYVELRCDPISGHTALYWYRQSLGQGPEFLIYFQGTGAADDSGLPNDRFFAVRPEGSVSTLKIQRTERGDSAVYLCAGSLLAGGFNEQFFGPGTRLTVL.

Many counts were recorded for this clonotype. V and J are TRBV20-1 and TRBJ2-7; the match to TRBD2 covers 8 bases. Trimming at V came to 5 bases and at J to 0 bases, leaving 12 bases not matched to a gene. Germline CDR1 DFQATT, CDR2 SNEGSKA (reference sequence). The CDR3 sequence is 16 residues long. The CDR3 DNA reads TGCAGTGCTCCTCACCCTAGCGGGTTACACTCCTACGAGCAGTACTTC. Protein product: CSAPHPSGLHSYEQYF.

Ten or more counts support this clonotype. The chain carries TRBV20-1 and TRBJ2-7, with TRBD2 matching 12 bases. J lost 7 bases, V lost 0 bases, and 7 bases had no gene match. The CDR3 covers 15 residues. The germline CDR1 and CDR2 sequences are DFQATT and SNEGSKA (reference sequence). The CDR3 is CSARDAGLAGREQYF. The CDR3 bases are TGCAGTGCTAGAGATGCGGGACTAGCGGGTCGGGAGCAGTACTTC.

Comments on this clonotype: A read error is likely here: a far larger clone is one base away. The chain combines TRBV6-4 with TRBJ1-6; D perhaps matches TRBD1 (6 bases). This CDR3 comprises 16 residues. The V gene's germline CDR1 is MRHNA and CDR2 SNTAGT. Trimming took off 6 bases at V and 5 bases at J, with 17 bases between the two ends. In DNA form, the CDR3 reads TGTGCCAGCAGGCCTACCCGGGACACGAATAATTCACCCCTCCACTTT. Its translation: CASRPTRDTNNSPLHF.

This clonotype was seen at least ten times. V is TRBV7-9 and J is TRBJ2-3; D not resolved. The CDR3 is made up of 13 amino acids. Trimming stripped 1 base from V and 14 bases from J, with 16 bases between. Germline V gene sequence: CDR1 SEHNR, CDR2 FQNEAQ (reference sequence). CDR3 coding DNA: TGTGCCAGCAGCTTAGTTAGGGCCCCGGTCACGTATTTT. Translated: CASSLVRAPVTYF.

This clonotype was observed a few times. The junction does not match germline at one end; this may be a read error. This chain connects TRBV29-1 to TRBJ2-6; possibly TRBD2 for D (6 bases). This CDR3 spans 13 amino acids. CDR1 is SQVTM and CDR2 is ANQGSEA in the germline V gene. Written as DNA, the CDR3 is TGCAGCGTTGGGGACTCTGGGGCCAGCGTCCTGACTTTC. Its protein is CSVGDSGASVLTF. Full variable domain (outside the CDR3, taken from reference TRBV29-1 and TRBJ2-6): SAVISQKPSRDICQRGTSLTIQCQVDSQVTMMFWYRQQPGQSLTLIATANQGSEATYESGFVIDKFPISRPNLTFSTLTVSNMSPEDSSIYLCSVGDSGASVLTFGAGSRLTVL.

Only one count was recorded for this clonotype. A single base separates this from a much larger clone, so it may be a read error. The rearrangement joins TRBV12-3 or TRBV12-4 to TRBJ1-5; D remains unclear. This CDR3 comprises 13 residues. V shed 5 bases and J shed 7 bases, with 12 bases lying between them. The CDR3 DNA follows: TGTGCCAGCAGTCCCTTTGCGGGGCAGCCCCAGCATTTT. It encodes CASSPFAGQPQHF.

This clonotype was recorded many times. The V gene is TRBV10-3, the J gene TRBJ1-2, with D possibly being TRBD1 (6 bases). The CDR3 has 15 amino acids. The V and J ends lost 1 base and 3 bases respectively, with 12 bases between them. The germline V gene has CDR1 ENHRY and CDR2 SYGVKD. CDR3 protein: CAISEYQGKDYGYTF. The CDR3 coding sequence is TGTGCCATCAGTGAGTACCAGGGGAAGGACTATGGCTACACCTTC.

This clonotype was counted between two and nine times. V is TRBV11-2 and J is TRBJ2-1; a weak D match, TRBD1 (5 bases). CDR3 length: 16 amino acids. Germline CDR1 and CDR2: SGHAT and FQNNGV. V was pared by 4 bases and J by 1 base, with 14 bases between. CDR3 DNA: TGTGCCAGCAGCTCACAGGCCTGGGGTTCCTACAATGAGCAGTTCTTC. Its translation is CASSSQAWGSYNEQFF.

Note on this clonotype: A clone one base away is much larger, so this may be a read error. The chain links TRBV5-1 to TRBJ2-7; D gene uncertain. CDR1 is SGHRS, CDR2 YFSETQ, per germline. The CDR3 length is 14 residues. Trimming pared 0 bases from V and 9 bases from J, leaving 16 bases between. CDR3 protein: CASSLGGPSVMQYF. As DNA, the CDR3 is TGCGCCAGCAGCTTGGGTGGGCCCTCCGTCATGCAGTACTTC.

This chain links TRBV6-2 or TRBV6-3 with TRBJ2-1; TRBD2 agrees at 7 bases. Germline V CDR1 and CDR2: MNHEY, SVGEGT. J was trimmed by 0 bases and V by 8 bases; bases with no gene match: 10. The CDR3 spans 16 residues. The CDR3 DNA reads TGTGCCAGCGATACCGGGACTACGAGCTCCTACAATGAGCAGTTCTTC. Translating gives CASDTGTTSSYNEQFF.

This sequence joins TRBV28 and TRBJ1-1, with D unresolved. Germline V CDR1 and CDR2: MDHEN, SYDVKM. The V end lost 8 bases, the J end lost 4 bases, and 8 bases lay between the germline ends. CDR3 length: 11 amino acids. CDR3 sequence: CASGYLTEAFF. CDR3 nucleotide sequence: TGTGCCAGCGGCTATCTCACTGAAGCTTTCTTT.

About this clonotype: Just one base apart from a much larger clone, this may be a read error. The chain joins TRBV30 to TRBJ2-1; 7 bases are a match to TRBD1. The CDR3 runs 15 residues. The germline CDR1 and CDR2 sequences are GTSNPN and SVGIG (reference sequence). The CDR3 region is CAWSADRAVYNGQFF. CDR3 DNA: TGTGCCTGGAGCGCCGACAGGGCGGTCTACAATGGGCAGTTCTTC.

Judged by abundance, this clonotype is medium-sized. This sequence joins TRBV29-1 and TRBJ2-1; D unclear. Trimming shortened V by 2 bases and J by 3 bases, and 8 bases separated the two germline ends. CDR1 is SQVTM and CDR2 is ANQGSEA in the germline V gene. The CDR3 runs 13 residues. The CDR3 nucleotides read TGCAGCGTTGAACCTCCTTACTACAATGAGCAGTTCTTC. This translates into CSVEPPYYNEQFF.

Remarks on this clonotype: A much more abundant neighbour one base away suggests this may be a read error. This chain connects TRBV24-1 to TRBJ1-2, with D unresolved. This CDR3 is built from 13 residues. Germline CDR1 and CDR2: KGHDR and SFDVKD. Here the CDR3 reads CASSYSSNYGYTF. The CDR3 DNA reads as TGTGCCTCCAGTTACAGTTCTAACTATGGCTACACCTTC.

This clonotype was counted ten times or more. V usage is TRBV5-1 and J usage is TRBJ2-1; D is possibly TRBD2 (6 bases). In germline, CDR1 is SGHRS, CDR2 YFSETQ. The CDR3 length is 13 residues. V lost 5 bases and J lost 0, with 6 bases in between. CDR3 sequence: CASRTSSYNEQFF. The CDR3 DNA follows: TGCGCCAGCAGGACTAGCTCCTACAATGAGCAGTTCTTC.

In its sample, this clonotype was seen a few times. CDR3 amino acids: CSALPGLAYEQFF. The CDR3 bases are TGCAGTGCCCTACCGGGACTAGCGTATGAGCAGTTCTTC. The genes are TRBV20-1 and TRBJ2-1; TRBD2 matches at 10 bases. Germline V lookup: CDR1 DFQATT, CDR2 SNEGSKA (reference sequence). V lost 6 bases to trimming and J lost 8 bases; unmatched junction nucleotides: 7. The CDR3 spans 13 residues.

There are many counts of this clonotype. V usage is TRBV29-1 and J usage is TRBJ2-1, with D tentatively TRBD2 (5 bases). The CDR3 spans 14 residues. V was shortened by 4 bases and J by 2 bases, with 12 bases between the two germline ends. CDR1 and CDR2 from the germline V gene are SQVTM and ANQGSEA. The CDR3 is CSVVPGRTYNEQFF. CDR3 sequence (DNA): TGCAGCGTTGTCCCGGGAAGAACCTACAATGAGCAGTTCTTC.

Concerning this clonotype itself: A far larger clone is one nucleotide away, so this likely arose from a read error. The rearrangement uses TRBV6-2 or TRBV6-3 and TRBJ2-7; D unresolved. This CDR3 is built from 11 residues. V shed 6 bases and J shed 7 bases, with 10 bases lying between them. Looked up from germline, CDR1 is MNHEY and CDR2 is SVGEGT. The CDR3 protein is CASSQYNEQYF. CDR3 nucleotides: TGTGCCAGCAGCCAGTACAATGAGCAGTACTTC.

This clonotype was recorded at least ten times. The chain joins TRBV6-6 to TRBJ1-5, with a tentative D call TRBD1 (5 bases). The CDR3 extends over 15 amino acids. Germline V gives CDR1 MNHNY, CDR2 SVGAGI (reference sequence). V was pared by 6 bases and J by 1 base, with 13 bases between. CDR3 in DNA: TGTGCCAGCAGCACTCAGGGTTTGAGCAATCAGCCCCAGCATTTT. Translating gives CASSTQGLSNQPQHF.